This passage covers 16 T cell receptor beta chains from one sample sequenced in a study of monozygotic twins with inflammatory bowel disease. TCRdb re-called the 5' RACE reads; one entry per CDR3 protein, DNA not given. The sample spans more than 350,000 distinct CDR3 sequences; the ten largest clones claim 2% to 3%. Sequencing was performed on blood. The receptor set was obtained from a human donor with ulcerative colitis or Crohn's disease, or a healthy co-twin of an affected twin (not recorded which).

V gene TRBV12-3 or TRBV12-4 combines with J gene TRBJ2-3; there is no DNA to check the TCRdb D call of TRBD1. There are 15 residues in the CDR3. CDR3 residues: CASSFRDRGPDTQYF.

The V gene is TRBV3-1, the J gene TRBJ1-2; TCRdb's D call of TRBD1 is untestable without DNA. Per germline, CDR1 LGHDT and CDR2 YNNKEL (reference sequence). CDR3 size: 14 residues. The CDR3 sequence: CASSQEGRGLGYTF. The entire variable domain, with the rest obtained from reference TRBV3-1 and TRBJ1-2, is as follows: DTAVSQTPKYLVTQMGNDKSIKCEQNLGHDTMYWYKQDSKKFLKIMFSYNNKELIINETVPNRFSPKSPDKAHLNLHINSLELGDSAVYFCASSQEGRGLGYTFGSGTRLTVV.

This rearrangement joins TRBV5-6 to TRBJ1-4. This CDR3 spans 13 amino acids. From germline, CDR1 is SGHDT and CDR2 YYEEEE. The CDR3 is CASSLWIDEKLFF.

V usage is TRBV15 and J usage is TRBJ2-7; TCRdb's D call, TRBD1, is unchecked because there is no DNA. Germline loops: CDR1 LNHNV, CDR2 YYDKDF (reference sequence). The CDR3 loop spans 15 amino acids. The CDR3 loop is CATSSPLGHVGEQYF.

This chain links TRBV20-1 with TRBJ2-5. The CDR3 runs 13 residues. Germline CDR1 and CDR2: DFQATT and SNEGSKA (reference sequence). The CDR3 sequence: CSASYKGKETQYF.

The chain has TRBV20-1 and TRBJ2-2; TCRdb's D gene call, TRBD2, goes unchecked for lack of DNA. The germline gives CDR1 DFQATT, CDR2 SNEGSKA (reference sequence). CDR3 length equals 14 residues. CDR3 in amino acids: CSAQDPRGTGELFF.

The gene calls are TRBV3-1 and TRBJ2-4; no DNA is available, so the TRBD1 call from TCRdb remains unchecked. This CDR3 has 15 amino acids. Germline loops: CDR1 LGHDT, CDR2 YNNKEL (reference sequence). CDR3: CASSQDSGTKNIQYF.

V gene TRBV12-3 or TRBV12-4 combines with J gene TRBJ2-7; TCRdb lists TRBD2, though no DNA is available to test this call. CDR3 length equals 14 residues. The CDR3 region is CASSLKRESYEQYF.

The gene calls are TRBV3-1 and TRBJ1-1. Germline CDR1 reads LGHDT; CDR2 reads YNNKEL (reference sequence). The CDR3 sequence is 14 residues long. CDR3: CASSQGAPNTEAFF.

The chain carries TRBV7-2 and TRBJ2-3. Germline V gives CDR1 SGHTA, CDR2 FQGNSA. The CDR3 has 12 residues. The CDR3 is CSSSLLTDTQYF.

J is TRBJ2-6 and V is TRBV7-2; TCRdb calls TRBD1, which cannot be checked without DNA. Germline lookup yields CDR1 SGHTA and CDR2 FQGNSA. This CDR3 region has 17 residues. The CDR3 protein is CASSLDRRPSGANVLTF.

The V gene is TRBV30, the J gene TRBJ1-3. Per germline, CDR1 GTSNPN and CDR2 SVGIG (reference sequence). The CDR3 is 14 residues long. The CDR3 reads CAWADTGTGNTIYF.

The chain joins TRBV6-5 to TRBJ1-1; TCRdb calls TRBD1, which cannot be checked without DNA. CDR3 length: 14 residues. Germline loops: CDR1 MNHEY, CDR2 SVGAGI. The CDR3 sequence is CASSYSRQGTEAFF.

This rearrangement joins TRBV10-3 to TRBJ2-3; the TCRdb D gene call, TRBD1, has no DNA to confirm it. The CDR3 has 15 amino acids. Germline V gene sequence: CDR1 ENHRY, CDR2 SYGVKD. This chain's CDR3 is CAISRTGGSTDTQYF.

This rearrangement joins TRBV7-3 to TRBJ2-1; TCRdb's assignment of TRBD2 cannot be checked, as there is no DNA. Germline V gene data show CDR1 as SGHTA and CDR2 as FQGTGA. This CDR3 has 14 residues. The CDR3 region is CASSLTAGYNEQFF.

The CDR3 sequence: CASSEEDSFNQPQHF. The genes are TRBV6-1 and TRBJ1-5; without DNA, the TCRdb call of TRBD1 cannot be checked. The CDR3 runs to 15 residues. From germline, CDR1 is MNHNS and CDR2 SASEGT.